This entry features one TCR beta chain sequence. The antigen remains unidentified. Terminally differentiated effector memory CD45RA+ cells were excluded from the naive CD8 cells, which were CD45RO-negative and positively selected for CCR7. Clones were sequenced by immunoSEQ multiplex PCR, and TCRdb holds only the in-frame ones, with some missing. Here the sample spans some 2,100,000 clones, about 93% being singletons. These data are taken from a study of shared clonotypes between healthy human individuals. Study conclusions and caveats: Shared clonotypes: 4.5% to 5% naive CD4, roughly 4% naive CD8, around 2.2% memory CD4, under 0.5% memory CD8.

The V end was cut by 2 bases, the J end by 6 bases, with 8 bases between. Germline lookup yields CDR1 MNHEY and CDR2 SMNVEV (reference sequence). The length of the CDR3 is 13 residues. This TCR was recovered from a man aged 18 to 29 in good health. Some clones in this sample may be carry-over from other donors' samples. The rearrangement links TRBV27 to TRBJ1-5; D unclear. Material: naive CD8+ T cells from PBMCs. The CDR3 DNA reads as TGTGCCAGCAGTTTAGCTCCTCGTCAGCCCCAGCATTTT. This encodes CASSLAPRQPQHF.